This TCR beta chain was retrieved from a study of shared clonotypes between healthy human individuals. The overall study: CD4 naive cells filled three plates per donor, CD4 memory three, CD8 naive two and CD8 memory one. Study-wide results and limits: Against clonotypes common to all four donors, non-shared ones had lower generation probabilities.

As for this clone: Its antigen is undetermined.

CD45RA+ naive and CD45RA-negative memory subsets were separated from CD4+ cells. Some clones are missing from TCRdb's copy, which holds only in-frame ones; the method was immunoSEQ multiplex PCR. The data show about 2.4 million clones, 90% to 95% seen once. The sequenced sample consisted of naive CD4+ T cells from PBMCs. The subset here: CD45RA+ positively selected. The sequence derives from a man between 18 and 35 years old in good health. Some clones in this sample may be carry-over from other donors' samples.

The chain's CDR3 is CASDTVGQPQHF. CDR3 nucleotide sequence: TGTGCCAGTGACACTGTTGGTCAGCCCCAGCATTTT. The chain uses TRBV28 and TRBJ1-5; D ambiguous. V was cut by 9 bases and J by 6 bases, with 12 bases left in between. Germline V gene sequence: CDR1 MDHEN, CDR2 SYDVKM. This CDR3 spans 12 amino acids.